This note documents a single T cell receptor beta chain sequence. The sample belongs to a study of blood T cell repertoires in COVID-19. The CDR3 consists of 19 residues. The method was immunoSEQ multiplex PCR; TCRdb's version includes in-frame clones alone and lacks a portion of them. The sample carries about 190,000 clones, 80% to 90% recorded once. J is TRBJ2-2 and V is TRBV7-5; TRBD2, as called in the table, went unchecked against the DNA. TRBV7-5 is an annotated pseudogene. The sequence was collected from a woman aged 65 to 85 with active or convalescent COVID-19. The sequencing input was peripheral blood. For the CDR3, the DNA is TGTGCCAGAAGCTTAGCAGATCGAGCGGGAGGGCCCTCCACCGGGGAGCTGTTTTTT. Amino acids: CARSLADRAGGPSTGELFF.